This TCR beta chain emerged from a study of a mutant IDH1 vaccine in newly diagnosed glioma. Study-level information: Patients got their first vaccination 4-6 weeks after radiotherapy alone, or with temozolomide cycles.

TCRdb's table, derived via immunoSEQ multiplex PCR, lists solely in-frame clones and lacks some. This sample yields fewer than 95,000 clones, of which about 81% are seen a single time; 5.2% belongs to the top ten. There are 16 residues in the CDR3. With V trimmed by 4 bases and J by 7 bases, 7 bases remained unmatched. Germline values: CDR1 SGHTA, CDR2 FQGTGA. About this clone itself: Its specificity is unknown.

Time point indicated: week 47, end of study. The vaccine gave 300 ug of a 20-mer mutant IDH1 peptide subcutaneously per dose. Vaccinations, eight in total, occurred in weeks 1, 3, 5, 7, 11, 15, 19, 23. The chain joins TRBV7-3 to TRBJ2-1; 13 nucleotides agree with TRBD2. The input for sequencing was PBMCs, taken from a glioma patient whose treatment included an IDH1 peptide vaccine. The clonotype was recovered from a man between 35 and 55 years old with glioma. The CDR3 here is CASSSSTSGRSNEQFF. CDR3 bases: TGTGCCAGCAGCTCTTCGACTAGCGGGAGGTCTAATGAGCAGTTCTTC.